The 27 T cell receptor beta chains below all came from one sample that was sequenced in a study of blood T cell repertoires in COVID-19. Only in-frame clones appear in the TCRdb table, and some are missing; sequencing was by immunoSEQ multiplex PCR. The table shows 70,000 or so clones, with about four fifths occurring only once. The specimen was peripheral blood. These receptors originate from a woman of 80 years or more with acute or convalescent COVID-19.

The chain employs TRBV5-1 and TRBJ2-5, with D possibly matching TRBD2 (7 bases). The CDR3 loop spans 13 amino acids. CDR1 is SGHRS, CDR2 YFSETQ, per germline. V lost 5 bases and J 5 bases, leaving 13 bases between the germline ends. CDR3: CASSPGGGETQYF. The CDR3 bases are TGCGCCAGCAGTCCGGGGGGCGGGGAGACCCAGTACTTC.

The V gene is TRBV7-9, the J gene TRBJ1-1; 8 positions agree with TRBD1. Germline V gives CDR1 SEHNR, CDR2 FQNEAQ (reference sequence). The CDR3 runs to 16 residues. V lost 6 bases, J lost 1 base, and 10 bases stayed unmatched. The chain's CDR3 is CASSFDRGSSNTEAFF. The CDR3 region has the DNA TGTGCCAGCAGTTTTGACAGGGGATCTTCGAACACTGAAGCTTTCTTT.

This clone was counted between two and nine times. The CDR3 nucleotides read TGTGCCATTAAGGAGGGTGACTCCTATAATTCACCCCTCCACTTT. It yields the protein CAIKEGDSYNSPLHF. V gene TRBV10-3 combines with J gene TRBJ1-6; D ambiguous. The CDR3 length is 15 residues. Looked up from germline, CDR1 is ENHRY and CDR2 is SYGVKD. V was trimmed by 9 bases and J by 0 bases, leaving 12 bases between them.

This clone occurred once. The DNA of the CDR3 is TGTGCCAGCAGTTACCCCAGGGGAGACGAAGCTTTCTTT. Protein: CASSYPRGDEAFF. J is TRBJ1-1 and V is TRBV6-6; perhaps TRBD1 as D (6 bases). Trimming took 2 bases from V and 8 from J, leaving 12 bases between them. The CDR3 covers 13 residues. Germline assignment: CDR1 MNHNY and CDR2 SVGAGI (reference sequence).

J is TRBJ1-2 and V is TRBV14; 9 bases are shared with TRBD1. CDR1 and CDR2 from the germline V gene are SGHDN and FVKESK. This CDR3 has 14 amino acids. The V segment lost 1 base and the J segment 7 bases; nucleotides outside the gene matches: 4. CDR3 amino acids: CASSQVGTGLGYTF. The CDR3 coding sequence is TGTGCCAGCAGCCAAGTTGGGACAGGGCTTGGCTACACCTTC.

This chain connects TRBV29-1 to TRBJ1-2; no clear D. CDR1 and CDR2 (germline): SQVTM, ANQGSEA. The CDR3 length is 14 residues. V was shortened by 3 bases and J by 8 bases, with 19 bases between the two germline ends. The CDR3 DNA sequence: TGCAGCGTTGAGGGCCCCAGGCTTCGAGGGGGCTACACCTTC. It translates to CSVEGPRLRGGYTF.

The table lists this clone with a count of one. The chain recombines TRBV7-6 with TRBJ2-7; 7 bases line up with TRBD1. The CDR3 has 15 amino acids. The trim removed 5 bases at V and 6 bases at J, leaving 13 bases unmatched. Germline CDR1 SGHVS, CDR2 FNYEAQ. This CDR3 reads CASSTEGGPTGEQYF. The CDR3 region has the DNA TGTGCCAGCAGCACAGAAGGGGGCCCCACTGGCGAGCAGTACTTC.

V gene TRBV5-1 combines with J gene TRBJ1-1; a weak D match, TRBD1 (6 bases). CDR1 and CDR2 from the germline V gene are SGHRS and YFSETQ. The V and J ends lost 2 bases and 3 bases respectively, with 11 bases between them. CDR3 length: 14 amino acids. The CDR3 nucleotides read TGCGCCAGCAGCTTTACAGGGAAAGACACTGAAGCTTTCTTT. It yields the protein CASSFTGKDTEAFF.

The J gene is TRBJ1-6, the V gene TRBV7-9, with TRBD1 matching 8 bases. CDR1 SEHNR and CDR2 FQNEAQ come from the germline V gene (reference sequence). V dropped 5 bases and J dropped 3; count of bases not matched to a gene: 3. CDR3 length equals 15 residues. DNA of the CDR3: TGTGCCAGCAGCCAGGGGACAGGCTATAATTCACCCCTCCACTTT. Its protein product is CASSQGTGYNSPLHF.

The genes are TRBV3-1 (or the pseudogene TRBV3-2) and TRBJ1-1; 7 bases map to TRBD1. Germline CDR1 LGHDT, CDR2 YNNKEL (reference sequence). The CDR3 length is 18 residues. J was trimmed by 0 bases and V by 1 base; bases with no gene match: 11. CDR3 sequence reads: CASSQGDGTGVMNTEAFF. In nucleotides, the CDR3 is TGTGCCAGCAGCCAAGGAGATGGAACAGGGGTCATGAACACTGAAGCTTTCTTT.

J is TRBJ1-5 and V is TRBV4-1, with D possibly matching TRBD1 (5 bases). Trimming removed 0 bases from V and 2 bases from J, with 17 bases in between. This CDR3 is 18 amino acids long. From germline, CDR1 is MGHRA and CDR2 YSYEKL. The CDR3 region has the DNA TGCGCCAGCAGCCAAGACAGGGATTCCGGATCTGGCAATCAGCCCCAGCATTTT. Amino acid sequence: CASSQDRDSGSGNQPQHF.

This chain joins TRBV6-5 and TRBJ2-5, with TRBD1 matching over 8 bases. J lost 2 bases, V lost 5 bases, and 7 bases had no gene match. Germline CDR1 and CDR2: MNHEY and SVGAGI. The CDR3 loop spans 15 amino acids. CDR3: CASSTRTGNQETQYF. The CDR3 DNA reads as TGTGCCAGCAGTACCCGGACAGGGAATCAAGAGACCCAGTACTTC.

The chain combines TRBV5-1 with TRBJ2-1; 9 bases are shared with TRBD2. Germline loops: CDR1 SGHRS, CDR2 YFSETQ. The CDR3 contains 16 residues. V lost 0 bases and J lost 5; bases outside the gene matches: 6. The CDR3 region is CASSLGAGGNDNEQFF. The CDR3 DNA is TGCGCCAGCAGCTTGGGAGCGGGGGGAAACGACAATGAGCAGTTCTTC.

This clone has just one count. This chain connects TRBV5-4 to TRBJ1-2, with TRBD1 identical over 7 bases. Germline assignment: CDR1 SGHNT and CDR2 YYREEE (reference sequence). This CDR3 spans 14 amino acids. J was trimmed by 5 bases and V by 3 bases; bases with no gene match: 7. The CDR3: CASSSTGVVYGYTF. CDR3 DNA sequence: TGTGCCAGCAGCTCCACAGGGGTTGTATATGGCTACACCTTC.

The genes are TRBV10-3 and TRBJ2-7; D may be TRBD2 (6 bases). Trimming left V 0 bases short and J 4 bases short, with 10 bases between. Germline-derived CDR1 and CDR2 are ENHRY and SYGVKD. The CDR3 totals 14 residues. In DNA, the CDR3 is TGTGCCATCAGTGAGTCTCGGGGGACGTACGAGCAGTACTTC. This sequence encodes CAISESRGTYEQYF.

The V call is TRBV7-3, the J call TRBJ2-1; 8 positions agree with TRBD1. Looked up from germline, CDR1 is SGHTA and CDR2 is FQGTGA. J lost 2 bases, V lost 3 bases, and 3 bases had no gene match. There are 15 residues in the CDR3. The CDR3 region has the DNA TGTGCCAGCAGCTTCCAGGGGGCAGCCTACAATGAGCAGTTCTTC. Translating gives CASSFQGAAYNEQFF.

On this clone itself: The same CDR3 also results from other DNA sequences found in this sample. This sequence joins TRBV2 and TRBJ2-2, with 10 positions matching TRBD2. Germline V gene lookup returns CDR1 SNHLY and CDR2 FYNNEI. The CDR3 runs to 15 residues. V lost 4 bases and J lost 3; bases outside the gene matches: 2. The CDR3 DNA sequence: TGTGCCAGCAGTGTCCTAGCGGGGGACACCGGGGAGCTGTTTTTT. Translating gives CASSVLAGDTGELFF.

This clone was detected only a few times. The V call is TRBV4-2, the J call TRBJ1-1; D uncertain. This CDR3 region has 16 residues. V shed 0 bases and J shed 4 bases, with 15 bases lying between them. Germline V gene data show CDR1 as LGHNA and CDR2 as YNFKEQ. The CDR3 bases are TGTGCCAGCAGCCAAGAGGCCGAGGGCGTCGGCACTGAAGCTTTCTTT. It codes for CASSQEAEGVGTEAFF.

This sequence joins TRBV6-5 and TRBJ1-1; 9 nucleotides match TRBD1. Germline lookup yields CDR1 MNHEY and CDR2 SVGAGI. CDR3 length equals 14 residues. The V segment lost 6 bases and the J segment 7 bases; nucleotides outside the gene matches: 9. The CDR3 DNA sequence: TGTGCCAGCAGCTTGGGACAGGGAGGGGATGAAGCTTTCTTT. Protein product: CASSLGQGGDEAFF.

The V gene is TRBV11-2, the J gene TRBJ2-3, with D hard to call. CDR3 length equals 14 residues. Germline CDR1 is SGHAT and CDR2 is FQNNGV. Trimming cost V 5 bases and J 0 bases, with 9 bases left between them. CDR3 DNA sequence: TGTGCCAGCAGCCCTGAGACTAGCACAGATACGCAGTATTTT. Encoded protein: CASSPETSTDTQYF.

V usage is TRBV7-3 and J usage is TRBJ2-1, with 10 bases matching TRBD2. After removal of 2 bases from V and 6 bases from J, the junction contained 7 bases not matched to a gene. The germline gives CDR1 SGHTA, CDR2 FQGTGA. The CDR3 has 16 amino acids. This chain's CDR3 is CASSLFGSGGINEQFF. CDR3 coding DNA: TGTGCCAGCAGCTTATTTGGTAGCGGGGGGATCAATGAGCAGTTCTTC.

The chain combines TRBV29-1 with TRBJ2-4; 11 positions match TRBD2. The CDR3 contains 19 residues. CDR1 SQVTM and CDR2 ANQGSEA come from the germline V gene. The V segment lost 1 base and the J segment 0 bases; nucleotides outside the gene matches: 11. CDR3 amino acids: CSVEALAGGPSLAKNIQYF. CDR3 DNA sequence: TGCAGCGTTGAAGCCCTAGCGGGGGGCCCTAGCTTAGCCAAAAACATTCAGTACTTC.

The chain couples TRBV25-1 to TRBJ1-1; D might be TRBD1 (5 bases). The V end lost 1 base, the J end lost 0 bases, and 9 bases lay between the germline ends. Germline V lookup: CDR1 MGHDK, CDR2 SYGVNS. The CDR3 runs to 15 residues. The CDR3 coding sequence is TGTGCCAGCAGTGAATTTGCAGGGCTGAACACTGAAGCTTTCTTT. Encoded protein: CASSEFAGLNTEAFF.

This rearrangement joins TRBV19 to TRBJ2-5, with a possible D match to TRBD2 (5 bases). V lost 3 bases and J 1 base, leaving 12 bases between the germline ends. The V gene's germline CDR1 is LNHDA and CDR2 SQIVND (reference sequence). This CDR3 comprises 15 residues. The CDR3 reads CASSIMRATQETQYF. DNA of the CDR3: TGTGCCAGTAGTATTATGCGGGCCACCCAAGAGACCCAGTACTTC.

This sequence joins TRBV18 and TRBJ2-7; weak D call: TRBD1 (5 bases). Trimming stripped 2 bases from V and 4 bases from J, with 9 bases between. This CDR3 has 13 residues. Germline V gene lookup returns CDR1 KGHSH and CDR2 LQKENI. As DNA, the CDR3 is TGTGCCAGCTCACCAAAACCAGGGTACGAGCAGTACTTC. Amino acids: CASSPKPGYEQYF.

The gene calls are TRBV18 and TRBJ2-7; 9 nucleotides line up with TRBD1. CDR1 is KGHSH and CDR2 is LQKENI in the germline V gene. The V and J ends lost 4 bases and 6 bases, in that order; junction bases with no gene match: 4. CDR3 length equals 13 residues. CDR3 sequence: CASSHGTGSEQYF. The CDR3, as DNA: TGTGCCAGCTCACACGGGACAGGGTCCGAGCAGTACTTC.

The rearrangement joins TRBV15 to TRBJ1-1; D call uncertain. CDR3 length: 13 amino acids. The germline V and J ends were trimmed by 0 bases and 0 bases, with 2 bases remaining between them. The V gene's germline CDR1 is LNHNV and CDR2 YYDKDF (reference sequence). The CDR3 DNA is TGTGCCACCAGCAGAGACATGAACACTGAAGCTTTCTTT. Protein product: CATSRDMNTEAFF.